What follows are 5 T cell receptor beta chains derived from one specimen sequenced in a study of blood T cell repertoires in COVID-19. Here immunoSEQ multiplex PCR was the method, and the copy in TCRdb shows in-frame clones only, minus some. The data show 260,000 or so clones, 70% to 90% seen once. Input material: peripheral blood. The receptors stem from a human donor in a cohort sampled during active COVID-19.

CDR3 loop: CASSLDGLAGVLEQFF. Here the CDR3 DNA reads TGTGCCAGCAGCTTGGACGGACTAGCGGGAGTGCTTGAGCAGTTCTTC. The chain recombines TRBV7-2 with TRBJ2-1, with 13 positions matching TRBD2. CDR3 size: 16 residues. The V gene end was trimmed by 3 bases and the J gene end by 9 bases; junction bases not matched to a gene: 8. Germline lookup yields CDR1 SGHTA and CDR2 FQGNSA.

This rearrangement joins TRBV6-4 to TRBJ2-3; 8 bases are a match to TRBD1. J gave up 2 bases and V 3 bases, and 7 bases lay outside the gene matches. This CDR3 is 16 amino acids long. Germline CDR1 MRHNA, CDR2 SNTAGT. The CDR3 protein is CASSEGQGAHTDTQYF. The CDR3 nucleotides are TGTGCCAGCAGTGAAGGACAGGGCGCACACACAGATACGCAGTATTTT.

The J gene is TRBJ1-1, the V gene TRBV4-2, with D hard to call. The germline V gene encodes CDR1 LGHNA and CDR2 YNFKEQ. This CDR3 has 15 amino acids. V gave up 1 base and J gave up 5 bases, with 14 bases separating them. The CDR3 DNA follows: TGTGCCAGCAGCCAAGCCGACCGGGATACTACTGAAGCTTTCTTT. Its translation is CASSQADRDTTEAFF.

A single count supports this clone. The chain has TRBV2 and TRBJ1-4; perhaps TRBD1 as D (6 bases). The CDR3 length is 15 residues. The V end lost 4 bases, the J end lost 8 bases, and 17 bases lay between the germline ends. Germline lookup yields CDR1 SNHLY and CDR2 FYNNEI. CDR3 sequence reads: CASSVARGPYEKLFF. The CDR3 nucleotides read TGTGCCAGCAGTGTGGCCAGGGGCCCTTACGAAAAACTGTTTTTT.

Only one count was recorded for this clone. The chain links TRBV7-9 to TRBJ2-7; 13 nucleotides agree with TRBD2. The CDR3 length is 15 residues. Germline V gives CDR1 SEHNR, CDR2 FQNEAQ (reference sequence). Trimming removed 9 bases from V and 3 bases from J; junction bases left unmatched: 8. DNA for the CDR3: TGTGCCAGTTCCGGACTAGCGGGGGTGAACTACGAGCAGTACTTC. Protein product: CASSGLAGVNYEQYF.